This record looks at one T cell receptor (beta chain) sequence and its context. Trimming left V 9 bases short and J 8 bases short, with 19 bases between. Germline CDR1 and CDR2: LNHNV and YYDKDF (reference sequence). The CDR3 totals 13 residues. The data were taken from a study of blood T cells in healthy people across ages. A sample-barcoded 5' primer and a J-beta primer mix were used in a second PCR of about 6 to 11 cycles. TCRdb processed the 5' RACE reads anew with MiXCR; each CDR3 protein has one entry. The sample shows roughly 410,000 distinct CDR3 sequences, roughly half of them seen only once.

This sequence joins TRBV15 and TRBJ1-2, with D perhaps matching TRBD1 (5 bases). Sequences were obtained from blood. The clonotype comes from a man in his sixties in good health. This CDR3 reads CATTADTSWGYTF. In nucleotides, the CDR3 is TGTGCCACGACAGCCGACACGTCTTGGGGCTACACCTTC.